Below are 23 T cell receptor beta chains sequenced from a single sample in a study of molecular identifiers for immune sequencing clone quantification. TCRdb analysed the PCR reads with MiXCR anew, one entry per CDR3 protein. The sample yields about half a million distinct CDR3 sequences, roughly 24% seen once. Sequenced material: naive CD8+ T cells from blood, with Jurkat cell RNA spiked in. Documented subset: FACS-sorted CD8+CD4-CCR7+CD45RA+ naive T cells. These receptors were obtained from a human donor in good health. Some libraries in this study had Jurkat cell RNA spiked in.

In its sample, this clonotype was seen a few times. The chain joins TRBV28 to TRBJ2-7; TRBD2 matches at 8 bases. The V segment lost 6 bases and the J segment 3 bases; nucleotides outside the gene matches: 16. The CDR3 is 17 amino acids. CDR1 is MDHEN and CDR2 is SYDVKM in the germline V gene. CDR3 nucleotide sequence: TGTGCCAGCAGGAACGACGAAAAAACTAGCGGCGGCTACGAGCAGTACTTC. Amino acid sequence: CASRNDEKTSGGYEQYF.

Only a few counts were recorded for this clonotype. The gene calls are TRBV11-2 and TRBJ2-1; D remains unclear. V was trimmed by 0 bases and J by 3 bases, leaving 12 bases between them. The CDR3 spans 16 residues. Germline assignment: CDR1 SGHAT and CDR2 FQNNGV. The CDR3 sequence: CASSLDLRQVYNEQFF. Here the CDR3 DNA reads TGTGCCAGCAGCTTAGATCTCCGGCAGGTCTACAATGAGCAGTTCTTC. The full variable domain, completed using reference TRBV11-2 and TRBJ2-1, is EAGVAQSPRYKIIEKRQSVAFWCNPISGHATLYWYQQILGQGPKLLIQFQNNGVVDDSQLPKDRFSAERLKGVDSTLKIQPAKLEDSAVYLCASSLDLRQVYNEQFFGPGTRLTVL.

This clonotype has more than one count but fewer than ten. This rearrangement joins TRBV9 to TRBJ2-7; D could derive from TRBD1 or TRBD2 (5 bases each). This CDR3 comprises 14 residues. V lost 3 bases and J lost 2, with 12 bases in between. Germline assignment: CDR1 SGDLS and CDR2 YYNGEE. The CDR3 nucleotides read TGTGCCAGCAGCGCCGGGACGAACCCCTACGAGCAGTACTTC. Its translation is CASSAGTNPYEQYF.

Here the CDR3 reads CASSFTGAKNIQYF. CDR3 DNA: TGTGCCAGCAGCTTCACCGGAGCCAAAAACATTCAGTACTTC. The J gene is TRBJ2-4, the V gene TRBV11-2; no definite D call. CDR1 and CDR2 from the germline V gene are SGHAT and FQNNGV. V was trimmed by 3 bases and J by 0 bases, leaving 6 bases between them. The CDR3 is made up of 14 amino acids.

This clonotype was seen a few times. V and J are TRBV27 and TRBJ2-7; TRBD1 matches 10 bases. Germline V CDR1 and CDR2: MNHEY, SMNVEV (reference sequence). The CDR3 covers 16 residues. J gave up 4 bases and V 3 bases, and 9 bases lay outside the gene matches. The DNA of the CDR3 is TGTGCCAGCAGTTTCATCACCGGGACAGGGGTTTACGAGCAGTACTTC. As protein: CASSFITGTGVYEQYF.

This chain connects TRBV24-1 to TRBJ2-1, with TRBD2 matching 8 bases. The junction had 9 bases not matched to a gene; V was cut back by 3 bases and J by 0 bases. Germline V gives CDR1 KGHDR, CDR2 SFDVKD. There are 18 residues in the CDR3. The CDR3 protein is CATSDPTSEVDSYNEQFF. The CDR3 DNA follows: TGTGCCACCAGTGATCCGACTAGCGAAGTAGACTCCTACAATGAGCAGTTCTTC.

V and J are TRBV7-9 and TRBJ2-7, with D unclear. The CDR3 is 14 amino acids. Looked up from germline, CDR1 is SEHNR and CDR2 is FQNEAQ (reference sequence). V shed 4 bases and J shed 2 bases, with 12 bases lying between them. The CDR3 is CASSYPPLPYEQYF. The CDR3 DNA follows: TGTGCCAGCAGCTACCCCCCGCTTCCCTACGAGCAGTACTTC.

V and J are TRBV2 and TRBJ2-7; 7 nucleotides agree with TRBD1. With V trimmed by 3 bases and J by 3 bases, 11 bases remained unmatched. This CDR3 has 16 residues. Germline CDR1 is SNHLY and CDR2 is FYNNEI. CDR3 residues: CASSDLGTVIDYEQYF. Here the CDR3 DNA reads TGTGCCAGCAGTGACCTGGGGACAGTGATCGACTACGAGCAGTACTTC.

This clonotype has ten or more counts. The chain carries TRBV12-3 or TRBV12-4 and TRBJ2-5; D not certain. The CDR3 loop spans 14 amino acids. V dropped 5 bases and J dropped 5 bases, with 15 bases sitting between them. The CDR3: CASSNLPSKETQYF. CDR3 nucleotides: TGTGCCAGCAGTAACCTCCCAAGTAAGGAGACCCAGTACTTC.

There are a few counts of this clonotype. The chain is built from TRBV29-1 and TRBJ2-1; D is perhaps TRBD1 (6 bases). V was pared by 1 base and J by 4 bases, with 17 bases between. The CDR3 runs to 16 residues. Germline V gene lookup returns CDR1 SQVTM and CDR2 ANQGSEA. CDR3 region: CSVEGHSAGQYNEQFF. The DNA for the CDR3 is TGCAGCGTTGAAGGGCATTCGGCCGGACAGTACAATGAGCAGTTCTTC.

The CDR3 DNA reads as TGTGCCAGCAGCCAAGATCGCAGAGAGCAGTTCTTC. It is translated as CASSQDRREQFF. The genes are TRBV3-1 and TRBJ2-1; D is undetermined. Trimming cost V 0 bases and J 10 bases, with 7 bases left between them. This CDR3 is built from 12 residues. Germline CDR1 is LGHDT and CDR2 is YNNKEL (reference sequence).

This clonotype has only a few counts. This chain links TRBV2 with TRBJ2-3; TRBD2 agrees at 7 bases. The CDR3 has 14 amino acids. Per germline, CDR1 SNHLY and CDR2 FYNNEI. Trimming at V came to 11 bases and at J to 4 bases, leaving 12 bases not matched to a gene. In DNA, the CDR3 is TGTGCCCTAATGATGGCGGGGGAATCAGATACGCAGTATTTT. It codes for CALMMAGESDTQYF.

This clonotype was counted many times. The chain recombines TRBV5-1 with TRBJ2-3, with D perhaps TRBD2 (5 bases). Germline CDR1 and CDR2: SGHRS and YFSETQ. The CDR3 totals 13 residues. V was trimmed by 4 bases and J by 6 bases, leaving 12 bases between them. The DNA for the CDR3 is TGCGCCAGCAGCGTCAAATGGGAGGATACGCAGTATTTT. Translated, it gives CASSVKWEDTQYF.

A note on this clonotype: This clone may be a read error of a much larger clone one base away. This rearrangement joins TRBV28 to TRBJ1-5; possible D gene TRBD1, 5 bases. CDR3 size: 15 residues. Germline-derived CDR1 and CDR2 are MDHEN and SYDVKM. This chain's CDR3 is CPSSLRARDDQPQHF. The CDR3 DNA sequence: TGTCCCAGCAGTTTAAGGGCGAGGGACGATCAGCCCCAGCATTTT.

This clonotype was counted only a few times. This chain links TRBV27 with TRBJ1-2; 9 positions match TRBD1. The CDR3 has 15 amino acids. Trimming removed 1 base from V and 4 bases from J; junction bases left unmatched: 4. Germline V CDR1 and CDR2: MNHEY, SMNVEV (reference sequence). The CDR3 nucleotides read TGTGCCAGCAGTTTATTGACAGGGGGGGCCTATGGCTACACCTTC. Translation: CASSLLTGGAYGYTF.

Ten or more counts support this clonotype. V gene TRBV4-2 combines with J gene TRBJ1-1; D gene uncertain. V was shortened by 1 base and J by 11 bases, with 17 bases between the two germline ends. Germline values: CDR1 LGHNA, CDR2 YNFKEQ. The CDR3 is 14 amino acids. The CDR3 loop reads CASSQANTGWTAFF. For the CDR3, the DNA is TGTGCCAGCAGCCAAGCAAACACCGGCTGGACGGCTTTCTTT.

As to this clonotype: A much larger clone differs by one base, so this may be a read error. The chain links TRBV29-1 to TRBJ2-5, with D possibly called TRBD1 or TRBD2 (5 bases each). From germline, CDR1 is SQVTM and CDR2 ANQGSEA. CDR3 length: 13 residues. CDR3 nucleotide sequence: TGCAGCGGGTCGGGACCCTGGGAAGAGACCCACTACTTC. This codes for CSGSGPWEETHYF.

Only a few counts were recorded for this clonotype. The chain couples TRBV12-3 or TRBV12-4 to TRBJ1-5, with 8 bases aligning to TRBD1. With 5 bases clipped from V and 7 bases from J, the junction kept 7 bases outside the gene matches. The CDR3 is 14 amino acids. The CDR3 protein is CASSNRTGRQPQHF. DNA for the CDR3: TGTGCCAGCAGTAACCGGACAGGGCGGCAGCCCCAGCATTTT.

This clonotype has at least ten counts. The gene calls are TRBV7-9 and TRBJ2-3, with a weak D call TRBD2 (5 bases). V lost 4 bases and J 2 bases, leaving 16 bases between the germline ends. The CDR3 has 16 residues. CDR1 is SEHNR, CDR2 FQNEAQ, per germline (reference sequence). The CDR3 DNA is TGTGCCAGCAGCTCGGGGTTTGACTCCGACACAGATACGCAGTATTTT. It specifies CASSSGFDSDTDTQYF.

This chain connects TRBV13 to TRBJ2-3; a possible D gene is TRBD2 (6 bases). The CDR3 is made up of 15 amino acids. The germline V gene has CDR1 PRHDT and CDR2 FYEKMQ (reference sequence). Trimming shortened V by 1 base and J by 6 bases, and 14 bases separated the two germline ends. The chain's CDR3 is CASSLAGSRGDTQYF. The CDR3 bases are TGTGCCAGCAGCTTAGCTGGAAGCCGGGGGGATACGCAGTATTTT.

Only a few counts were recorded for this clonotype. This chain joins TRBV3-1 and TRBJ2-6; weak D call: TRBD1 (7 bases). V dropped 3 bases and J dropped 5 bases, with 11 bases sitting between them. The CDR3 covers 15 residues. Germline V gene lookup returns CDR1 LGHDT and CDR2 YNNKEL (reference sequence). The CDR3 region has the DNA TGTGCCAGCAGCCAGCAGGGGGGATGGGCCAACGTCCTGACTTTC. Translating it yields CASSQQGGWANVLTF.

This clonotype was recorded a few times. The CDR3 loop reads CASTPYVVRGARSNTEAFF. The CDR3 DNA reads TGTGCCAGCACCCCTTACGTAGTAAGGGGGGCGCGATCGAACACTGAAGCTTTCTTT. The chain carries TRBV3-2 and TRBJ1-1; the table's D call, TRBD1, was not checked against the DNA. TRBV3-2 is labeled a pseudogene. The CDR3 runs 19 residues.

This clonotype has a handful of counts. This rearrangement joins TRBV7-9 to TRBJ1-2; no definite D call. CDR1 SEHNR and CDR2 FQNEAQ come from the germline V gene (reference sequence). The CDR3 runs to 13 residues. Trimming shortened V by 2 bases and J by 10 bases, and 14 bases separated the two germline ends. The CDR3 DNA is TGTGCCAGCAGCTTATCTTTGCGGGATTCCTACACCTTC. Translation gives CASSLSLRDSYTF. The full variable domain, with the rest looked up from reference TRBV7-9 and TRBJ1-2, is DTGVSQNPRHKITKRGQNVTFRCDPISEHNRLYWYRQTLGQGPEFLTYFQNEAQLEKSRLLSDRFSAERPKGSFSTLEIQRTEQGDSAMYLCASSLSLRDSYTFGSGTRLTVV.